The 24 T cell receptor beta chains below all came from one sample that was sequenced in a study of blood T cells in healthy people across ages. Primed by a sample-barcoded 5' primer and a J-beta primer mix, a second PCR proceeded for 7 to 11 cycles. MiXCR, run by TCRdb on the 5' RACE reads, gives a single entry per CDR3 protein. Seen here are about 1.6 million distinct CDR3 sequences, about 35% observed once, and the top ten hold about 11%. Sequencing input: blood. These receptors originate from a woman aged 30 to 39 in good health.

This clonotype was recorded a few times. The chain joins TRBV24-1 to TRBJ2-7; maybe TRBD2 (6 bases). This CDR3 has 17 amino acids. Trimming pared 1 base from V and 6 bases from J, leaving 21 bases between. Germline CDR1 and CDR2: KGHDR and SFDVKD. CDR3 bases: TGTGCCACCAGTGATTTTGAACGGGACGGGGGAGTTGGCGAGCAGTACTTC. It specifies CATSDFERDGGVGEQYF.

For the CDR3, the DNA is TGCGCCAGCAGCCAACTCATAAGGGTGGAGACCCAGTACTTC. Amino acids: CASSQLIRVETQYF. The chain couples TRBV4-1 to TRBJ2-5; D gene uncertain. V lost 2 bases to trimming and J lost 5 bases, with 12 bases between them. The CDR3 runs to 14 residues. Germline V gene data show CDR1 as MGHRA and CDR2 as YSYEKL.

This sequence joins TRBV10-3 and TRBJ1-2, with 8 bases that match TRBD1. The CDR3 runs 16 residues. The trim removed 0 bases at V and 4 bases at J, leaving 7 bases unmatched. CDR1 and CDR2 from the germline V gene are ENHRY and SYGVKD. In DNA form, the CDR3 reads TGTGCCATCAGTGAGTCTCAGGGGGCGTTAGGCTATGGCTACACCTTC. Its protein product is CAISESQGALGYGYTF.

The chain employs TRBV20-1 and TRBJ1-2, with D unclear. V lost 0 bases and J lost 6, with 14 bases in between. Germline lookup yields CDR1 DFQATT and CDR2 SNEGSKA (reference sequence). This CDR3 region has 14 residues. CDR3 bases: TGCAGTGCTAGAGATGGCCCCTCGATACATGGCTACACCTTC. Encoded protein: CSARDGPSIHGYTF.

This clonotype showed up just a few times. The V call is TRBV27, the J call TRBJ2-7; TRBD2 matches 8 bases. Per germline, CDR1 MNHEY and CDR2 SMNVEV (reference sequence). V trimming: 7 bases; J trimming: 6 bases; junction bases outside the gene matches: 17. The CDR3 length is 16 residues. The CDR3 region is CASTPSPERERGEQYF. The CDR3 region has the DNA TGTGCCAGCACTCCTTCCCCCGAGCGGGAGCGCGGCGAGCAGTACTTC.

This chain joins TRBV3-1 and TRBJ2-5; 8 positions agree with TRBD2. The CDR3 length is 16 residues. Per the germline V gene, CDR1 is LGHDT and CDR2 is YNNKEL (reference sequence). Losses at the gene ends were 0 bases for V and 2 bases for J; bases not matched to a gene: 5. This CDR3 is CASSQEVSGGQETQYF. CDR3 in DNA: TGTGCCAGCAGCCAAGAAGTGAGCGGGGGTCAAGAGACCCAGTACTTC.

This clonotype turned up a few times. The chain carries TRBV29-1 and TRBJ1-2; D uncertain. The CDR3 has 13 amino acids. Germline V gene sequence: CDR1 SQVTM, CDR2 ANQGSEA. Trimming removed 1 base from V and 3 bases from J, with 9 bases in between. The CDR3 sequence is CSVEGRRDYGYTF. CDR3 nucleotides: TGCAGCGTTGAAGGCAGGAGGGACTATGGCTACACCTTC.

This clonotype was counted only a few times. The chain is built from TRBV4-2 and TRBJ2-7, with D maybe TRBD1 (6 bases). The CDR3 consists of 15 residues. V was clipped by 4 bases and J by 6 bases, with 19 bases between them. CDR1 and CDR2 from the germline V gene are LGHNA and YNFKEQ. The CDR3 bases are TGTGCCAGCAGCCCCCAGACAGGATTCGTCCTCGAGCAGTACTTC. This gives the protein CASSPQTGFVLEQYF.

The rearrangement joins TRBV11-2 to TRBJ2-1, with 8 bases fitting TRBD2. V was clipped by 8 bases and J by 4 bases; unmatched bases: 7. Germline V gives CDR1 SGHAT, CDR2 FQNNGV. CDR3 length: 14 residues. The DNA for the CDR3 is TGTGCCAGCGTGATCGGGGGGGCATACAATGAGCAGTTCTTC. Residues: CASVIGGAYNEQFF.

This clonotype showed up just a few times. The chain couples TRBV14 to TRBJ1-2; the D gene is possibly TRBD1 (5 bases). Germline CDR1 reads SGHDN; CDR2 reads FVKESK. CDR3 size: 14 residues. V was shortened by 2 bases and J by 4 bases, with 11 bases between the two germline ends. The CDR3, as DNA: TGTGCCAGCAGCCAAAGGGGATCGGGCTATGGCTACACCTTC. This encodes CASSQRGSGYGYTF.

This clonotype has only a few counts. This CDR3 reads CASSWGAGGSLDEQFF. CDR3 in DNA: TGCGCCAGCAGCTGGGGAGCGGGAGGGAGTTTGGATGAGCAGTTCTTC. This chain connects TRBV5-1 to TRBJ2-1; 10 positions agree with TRBD2. From germline, CDR1 is SGHRS and CDR2 YFSETQ. V lost 3 bases to trimming and J lost 8 bases; unmatched junction nucleotides: 11. CDR3 length: 16 amino acids.

This clonotype appeared a single time. At one of its ends the junction is not consistent with the germline gene, which may arise from a read error. The chain combines TRBV29-1 with TRBJ2-1, with D perhaps given as TRBD1 or TRBD2 (5 bases each). Germline CDR1 reads SQVTM; CDR2 reads ANQGSEA. The CDR3 runs to 13 residues. The CDR3 loop reads CSARGGSYNKQFF. The CDR3, as DNA: TGCAGCGCCCGTGGGGGTTCCTACAATAAGCAGTTCTTC.

This clonotype occurred many times. The chain combines TRBV29-1 with TRBJ2-5; weak D call: TRBD2 (5 bases). CDR1 and CDR2 from the germline V gene are SQVTM and ANQGSEA. Deletions cut 6 bases from V and 0 bases from J, with 11 bases between. The CDR3 consists of 13 residues. The CDR3 loop is CSVSSGYQETQYF. The CDR3 DNA sequence: TGCAGCGTCTCATCGGGGTACCAAGAGACCCAGTACTTC.

J is TRBJ1-5 and V is TRBV7-2; 12 nucleotides line up with TRBD1. CDR1 is SGHTA, CDR2 FQGNSA, per germline. V dropped 0 bases and J dropped 6; count of bases not matched to a gene: 6. The CDR3 is 17 amino acids. DNA of the CDR3: TGTGCCAGCAGCTTAGCGGGACAGGGGGCGCGAAGTCAGCCCCAGCATTTT. Translation: CASSLAGQGARSQPQHF.

The chain combines TRBV20-1 with TRBJ1-1; D remains unclear. Germline CDR1 and CDR2: DFQATT and SNEGSKA (reference sequence). Trimming took off 0 bases at V and 3 bases at J, with 17 bases between the two ends. The CDR3 runs to 16 residues. The DNA for the CDR3 is TGCAGTGCTAGAGATCAGAAGGCGAGGGCGTACACTGAAGCTTTCTTT. It is translated as CSARDQKARAYTEAFF.

The CDR3: CSARAPDRAEKLFF. CDR3 coding DNA: TGCAGTGCTAGAGCCCCGGACAGGGCTGAAAAACTGTTTTTT. The rearrangement uses TRBV20-1 and TRBJ1-4, with TRBD1 matching over 8 bases. Germline assignment: CDR1 DFQATT and CDR2 SNEGSKA (reference sequence). The length of the CDR3 is 14 residues. Trimming at V came to 1 base and at J to 7 bases, leaving 5 bases not matched to a gene.

This clonotype has only one observation. The chain couples TRBV7-8 to TRBJ1-5; 7 bases line up with TRBD1. The CDR3 sequence is 16 residues long. Germline CDR1 and CDR2: SGHVS and FQNEAQ. With V trimmed by 1 base and J by 6 bases, 9 bases remained unmatched. The CDR3 DNA reads as TGTGCCAGCAGCTTAGTGGGAGGGGGCCAGGGTCAGCCCCAGCATTTT. Its protein product is CASSLVGGGQGQPQHF.

This clonotype was counted between two and nine times. This rearrangement joins TRBV6-5 to TRBJ2-1; D may be TRBD2 (6 bases). Germline CDR1 and CDR2: MNHEY and SVGAGI. V was shortened by 2 bases and J by 15 bases, with 17 bases between the two germline ends. The CDR3 is 13 residues long. CDR3 sequence: CASSYPGGRGWFF. CDR3 DNA: TGTGCCAGCAGTTACCCTGGGGGACGGGGGTGGTTCTTC.

The genes are TRBV12-3 or TRBV12-4 and TRBJ2-7; TRBD1 agrees at 12 bases. The trim removed 3 bases at V and 6 bases at J, leaving 21 bases unmatched. The CDR3 totals 20 residues. CDR3 sequence reads: CASSFFLWASRDRGRPEQYF. The CDR3 DNA sequence: TGTGCCAGCAGTTTCTTTCTATGGGCTAGCCGGGACAGGGGGCGCCCCGAGCAGTACTTC.

This clonotype was counted once. V is TRBV9 and J is TRBJ2-5, with no clear D. The CDR3 is made up of 15 amino acids. Per the germline V gene, CDR1 is SGDLS and CDR2 is YYNGEE. Trimming shortened V by 4 bases and J by 2 bases, and 15 bases separated the two germline ends. The CDR3 is CASSPRPLLQETQYF. CDR3 coding DNA: TGTGCCAGCAGCCCCAGACCATTACTACAAGAGACCCAGTACTTC.

This chain connects TRBV20-1 to TRBJ1-1; possible D gene TRBD1, 5 bases. V was shortened by 7 bases and J by 0 bases, with 21 bases between the two germline ends. Germline V gene lookup returns CDR1 DFQATT and CDR2 SNEGSKA (reference sequence). The CDR3 is 16 residues long. The DNA of the CDR3 is TGCAGTGTACTAGACGGGGCTGTGATCATGAACACTGAAGCTTTCTTT. This codes for CSVLDGAVIMNTEAFF.

The chain combines TRBV9 with TRBJ1-5, with D perhaps matching TRBD1 (5 bases). Germline V gene sequence: CDR1 SGDLS, CDR2 YYNGEE. The CDR3 is 15 residues long. Between the trimmed V and J ends, which lost 4 bases and 3 bases, there was a span of 14 bases. Here the CDR3 reads CASSPRDSPNQPQHF. The CDR3 DNA follows: TGTGCCAGCAGCCCCCGTGACAGCCCCAATCAGCCCCAGCATTTT.

This clonotype has only a few counts. The CDR3 nucleotides read TGTGCCAGCAGCTCACGCAAGACAGTGAACACTGAAGCTTTCTTT. Protein product: CASSSRKTVNTEAFF. The chain combines TRBV11-1 with TRBJ1-1; a possible D gene is TRBD1 (5 bases). The CDR3 covers 15 residues. Trimming pared 4 bases from V and 0 bases from J, leaving 12 bases between. Germline lookup yields CDR1 SGHAT and CDR2 FQDESV (reference sequence).

The chain recombines TRBV20-1 with TRBJ2-5; 10 nucleotides agree with TRBD2. The DNA end lines up better with TRBJ2-7; the J call may be wrong. The germline V gene encodes CDR1 DFQATT and CDR2 SNEGSKA (reference sequence). The CDR3 covers 15 residues. The CDR3 DNA follows: TGCAGTGCTAGAGCTCTAGCGGGGGCGGGCTACGAGCAGTACTTC. It encodes CSARALAGAGYEQYF.